The sequence of this T cell receptor (beta chain) was determined in a study of blood T cell repertoires in COVID-19. Germline trimming cut 8 bases from V and 7 bases from J; bases unmatched to any gene: 10. This CDR3 is built from 13 residues. Germline assignment: CDR1 MNHEY and CDR2 SVGAGI. Sequencing was performed with immunoSEQ multiplex PCR; in TCRdb, only in-frame clones are kept and a portion is missing. Of around 230,000 clones listed, roughly 86% are singletons. This receptor was obtained from a man aged 18 to 29 with acute COVID-19. Source material: PBMCs or T cells enriched from blood (not recorded which). The rearrangement joins TRBV6-5 to TRBJ1-1; TRBD1 matches 7 bases. The CDR3 reads CASHRGLILEAFF. The CDR3 DNA is TGTGCCAGCCACAGGGGACTTATCCTTGAAGCTTTCTTT.